Listed below are T cell receptor beta chains from one sample, sequenced in a study of cytomegalovirus exposure and HLA in healthy donors. Using immunoSEQ multiplex PCR, the repertoire was profiled, and TCRdb retains in-frame clones only, with some absent. This table has around 97,000 clones, about 81% appearing once. The sample consisted of PBMCs. The source of these receptors is a man aged 40-55 years in good health and CMV-seropositive. CDR3s include the opening cysteine and the closing phenylalanine or tryptophan. The order of the fields is V gene, CDR3 length, clone size, D gene, J gene, CDR3 DNA, CDR3 protein. A D gene is named only where the DNA matches it firmly. Clone size appears in some rows only: once, few, many, or a class for an expanded clone.

v_gene: TRBV11-2
len: 16
abundance: NA
d_gene: NA
j_gene: TRBJ1-6
CDR3nt: TGTGCCAGCAGAGGACAGCTTGGCTCCTATAATTCACCCCTCCACTTT
CDR3aa: CASRGQLGSYNSPLHF

v_gene: TRBV7-9
len: 13
abundance: NA
d_gene: NA
j_gene: TRBJ2-3
CDR3nt: TGTGCCAGCAGCTCGGGGTTGCCTGACGCGCAGTATTTT
CDR3aa: CASSSGLPDAQYF

v_gene: TRBV5-1
len: 13
abundance: NA
d_gene: NA
j_gene: TRBJ2-3
CDR3nt: TGCGCCAGCACCTCGGACTATCCTGATACGCAGTATTTT
CDR3aa: CASTSDYPDTQYF

v_gene: TRBV19
len: 12
abundance: NA
d_gene: NA
j_gene: TRBJ2-7
CDR3nt: TGTGCCAGTAGTATCGGGGGTATCGAGCAGTACTTC
CDR3aa: CASSIGGIEQYF

v_gene: TRBV30
len: 13
abundance: NA
d_gene: TRBD2
j_gene: TRBJ2-7
CDR3nt: TGTGCCTGGAGCAGCGGGAGGGCCTACGAGCAGTACTTC
CDR3aa: CAWSSGRAYEQYF

v_gene: TRBV2
len: 15
abundance: NA
d_gene: TRBD2
j_gene: TRBJ2-3
CDR3nt: TGTGCCAGCAGGGAGGGACTAGCGGGGGCAGATACGCAGTATTTT
CDR3aa: CASREGLAGADTQYF

v_gene: TRBV4-1
len: 13
abundance: NA
d_gene: NA
j_gene: TRBJ1-1
CDR3nt: TGCGCCAGCAGCCAGCGGATGGGGACAGAAGCTTTCTTT
CDR3aa: CASSQRMGTEAFF

v_gene: TRBV7-2
len: 16
abundance: NA
d_gene: NA
j_gene: TRBJ1-5
CDR3nt: TGTGCCAGCAGCTTAGCAGCTTCAGGGCTGCATCAGCCCCAGCATTTT
CDR3aa: CASSLAASGLHQPQHF

v_gene: TRBV6-5
len: 12
abundance: NA
d_gene: NA
j_gene: TRBJ1-2
CDR3nt: TGTGCCAGCAGCCAGGGTGGGAATGGCTACACCTTC
CDR3aa: CASSQGGNGYTF

v_gene: TRBV7-9
len: 14
abundance: NA
d_gene: NA
j_gene: TRBJ2-7
CDR3nt: TGTGCCAGCAGCTTAGAGGGCAGGGTCTACGAGCAGTACTTC
CDR3aa: CASSLEGRVYEQYF

v_gene: TRBV7-8
len: 14
abundance: NA
d_gene: NA
j_gene: TRBJ1-5
CDR3nt: TGTGCCAGCAGCTTAGCGTCAGGGTGGCAGCCCCAGCATTTT
CDR3aa: CASSLASGWQPQHF

v_gene: TRBV7-7
len: 16
abundance: NA
d_gene: TRBD2
j_gene: TRBJ2-2
CDR3nt: TGTGCCAGCAGGAAAGGGACTAGCGGGAACGGAGGGGAGCTGTTTTTT
CDR3aa: CASRKGTSGNGGELFF

v_gene: TRBV7-8
len: 12
abundance: NA
d_gene: NA
j_gene: TRBJ1-5
CDR3nt: TGTGCCAGCAGCCACACCCGCCAGCCCCAGCATTTT
CDR3aa: CASSHTRQPQHF

v_gene: TRBV7-2
len: 15
abundance: NA
d_gene: TRBD2
j_gene: TRBJ2-1
CDR3nt: TGTGCCAGCAGCTTAGGGAGCGGGGGGTACAATGAGCAGTTCTTC
CDR3aa: CASSLGSGGYNEQFF

v_gene: TRBV7-2
len: 13
abundance: few
d_gene: NA
j_gene: TRBJ1-4
CDR3nt: TGTGCCAGCAGCATCAGGGTTCGAGAAAAACTGTTTTTT
CDR3aa: CASSIRVREKLFF

v_gene: TRBV28
len: 14
abundance: NA
d_gene: NA
j_gene: TRBJ2-4
CDR3nt: TGTGCCAGCAGAACCTCCGGGAGCAAAAACAGTCAGTACTTC
CDR3aa: CASRTSGSKNSQYF

v_gene: TRBV7-3
len: 13
abundance: NA
d_gene: NA
j_gene: TRBJ1-1
CDR3nt: TGTGCCAGCAGCTCGGACCCAGACAGTGAAGCTTTCTTT
CDR3aa: CASSSDPDSEAFF

v_gene: TRBV2
len: 13
abundance: NA
d_gene: NA
j_gene: TRBJ2-3
CDR3nt: TGTGCCAGCAGTGAAGGGTCGGGGGATACGCAGTATTTT
CDR3aa: CASSEGSGDTQYF

v_gene: TRBV2
len: 15
abundance: NA
d_gene: TRBD1
j_gene: TRBJ1-5
CDR3nt: TGTGCCAGCGGCCAGGGGGCTACGCGCAATCAGCCCCAGCATTTT
CDR3aa: CASGQGATRNQPQHF

v_gene: TRBV5-1
len: 15
abundance: once
d_gene: TRBD1
j_gene: TRBJ2-3
CDR3nt: TGCGCCAGCAGCTTGGTCGGGACAGGGCCAGATACGCAGTATTTT
CDR3aa: CASSLVGTGPDTQYF

v_gene: TRBV5-5
len: 17
abundance: NA
d_gene: NA
j_gene: TRBJ1-1
CDR3nt: TGTGCCAGCAGCTTGGGGGGGGGTGCGGCCAAGAACACTGAAGCTTTCTTT
CDR3aa: CASSLGGGAAKNTEAFF

v_gene: TRBV10-1
len: 18
abundance: NA
d_gene: TRBD2
j_gene: TRBJ2-1
CDR3nt: TGCGCCAGCAAAGGGATACGGGCAAGCGGGGACTCCTACAATGAGCAGTTCTTC
CDR3aa: CASKGIRASGDSYNEQFF

v_gene: TRBV5-1
len: 16
abundance: NA
d_gene: NA
j_gene: TRBJ2-2
CDR3nt: TGCGCCAGCAGCTTGGTGCAGGGCCGAAGGGGCGGGGAGCTGTTTTTT
CDR3aa: CASSLVQGRRGGELFF

v_gene: TRBV11-2
len: 16
abundance: NA
d_gene: TRBD1
j_gene: TRBJ1-1
CDR3nt: TGTGCCAGCAGCTTAGTCAGGGGGCGAATACGCACTGAAGCTTTCTTT
CDR3aa: CASSLVRGRIRTEAFF

v_gene: TRBV28
len: 13
abundance: NA
d_gene: NA
j_gene: TRBJ2-7
CDR3nt: TGTGCCAGCAGTTTCCCCGGCCAACGAACGGGGTACTTC
CDR3aa: CASSFPGQRTGYF

v_gene: TRBV11-3
len: 14
abundance: NA
d_gene: NA
j_gene: TRBJ2-1
CDR3nt: TGTGCCAGCAGCAGGGGTACAGCATACAATGAGCAGTTCTTC
CDR3aa: CASSRGTAYNEQFF

v_gene: TRBV27
len: 16
abundance: NA
d_gene: NA
j_gene: TRBJ1-1
CDR3nt: TGTGCCAGCAGTTTATCTCCGGCAGGGGCGAACACTGAAGCTTTCTTT
CDR3aa: CASSLSPAGANTEAFF

v_gene: TRBV2
len: 17
abundance: NA
d_gene: TRBD1
j_gene: TRBJ1-1
CDR3nt: TGTGCCAGCAGTGAAGAGGACAGGGGGCGCGACGACACTGAAGCTTTCTTT
CDR3aa: CASSEEDRGRDDTEAFF

v_gene: TRBV10-3
len: 12
abundance: few
d_gene: TRBD1
j_gene: TRBJ1-1
CDR3nt: TGTGCCATCAGTGGAGAACAGGGGTGGGCTTTCTTT
CDR3aa: CAISGEQGWAFF

v_gene: TRBV30
len: 14
abundance: NA
d_gene: TRBD1
j_gene: TRBJ2-1
CDR3nt: TGTGCCCAGGACAGGGGGCCGTCCTACAATGAGCAGTTCTTC
CDR3aa: CAQDRGPSYNEQFF

v_gene: TRBV7-9
len: 15
abundance: NA
d_gene: NA
j_gene: TRBJ1-3
CDR3nt: TGTGCCAGCAGCTTAACTACTACAACTGGAAACACCATATATTTT
CDR3aa: CASSLTTTTGNTIYF

v_gene: TRBV7-8
len: 13
abundance: NA
d_gene: TRBD2
j_gene: TRBJ2-1
CDR3nt: TGTGCCAGCAGCTTGGGAGGGGAGAATGAGCAGTTCTTC
CDR3aa: CASSLGGENEQFF

v_gene: TRBV6-5
len: 15
abundance: few
d_gene: NA
j_gene: TRBJ1-3
CDR3nt: TGTGCCAGCAGTTACCAGCGGCGCTCTGGAAACACCATATATTTT
CDR3aa: CASSYQRRSGNTIYF

v_gene: TRBV2
len: 13
abundance: NA
d_gene: NA
j_gene: TRBJ1-2
CDR3nt: TGTGCCAGCAAGCGCGACAGTAACTATGGCTACACCTTC
CDR3aa: CASKRDSNYGYTF

v_gene: TRBV5-1
len: 16
abundance: NA
d_gene: TRBD2
j_gene: TRBJ2-4
CDR3nt: TGCGCCAGCAGCCACGGGGAGGGGAGGTTATTGAACATTCAGTACTTC
CDR3aa: CASSHGEGRLLNIQYF